The 7 T cell receptor beta chains given below trace back to one sample, sequenced in a study of CD8 T cell repertoires and HIV-1 epitope variants. Their antigen targets remain unknown. Only in-frame clones appear in the TCRdb table, and some are missing; sequencing was by immunoSEQ multiplex PCR. Among roughly 7,300 clones listed, 63% were seen once. Sequencing input: cultured CD8+ T cells derived from PBMCs. Every receptor here comes from a male donor with HIV.

The chain combines TRBV7-8 with TRBJ2-6; D remains ambiguous. The CDR3 consists of 14 residues. V lost 2 bases and J 4 bases, leaving 6 bases between the germline ends. Germline assignment: CDR1 SGHVS and CDR2 FQNEAQ. CDR3 protein: CASSLSPGANVLTF. The CDR3 DNA reads as TGTGCCAGCAGCTTAAGCCCAGGGGCCAACGTCCTGACTTTC.

The chain has TRBV5-4 and TRBJ2-5; D not resolved. Trimming took 5 bases from V and 2 from J, leaving 13 bases between them. CDR1 and CDR2 (germline): SGHNT, YYREEE (reference sequence). The CDR3 is 14 amino acids. The CDR3 DNA sequence: TGTGCCAGCAGTTTAGACTGGGATCAAGAGACCCAGTACTTC. Its protein is CASSLDWDQETQYF.

The genes are TRBV11-2 and TRBJ2-2; weak D call: TRBD2 (6 bases). This CDR3 contains 16 residues. CDR1 and CDR2 from the germline V gene are SGHAT and FQNNGV. V was clipped by 1 base and J by 0 bases, with 9 bases between them. The CDR3 protein is CASSLVWGANTGELFF. In DNA, the CDR3 is TGTGCCAGCAGCTTAGTTTGGGGGGCGAACACCGGGGAGCTGTTTTTT. The whole variable domain, filled in from reference TRBV11-2 and TRBJ2-2, reads EAGVAQSPRYKIIEKRQSVAFWCNPISGHATLYWYQQILGQGPKLLIQFQNNGVVDDSQLPKDRFSAERLKGVDSTLKIQPAKLEDSAVYLCASSLVWGANTGELFFGEGSRLTVL.

This sequence joins TRBV27 and TRBJ2-3, with 10 bases matching TRBD2. The V gene end was trimmed by 5 bases and the J gene end by 2 bases; junction bases not matched to a gene: 4. Germline CDR1 is MNHEY and CDR2 is SMNVEV (reference sequence). CDR3 size: 15 residues. CDR3 nucleotides: TGTGCCAGCAGTCCCGGACTAGCGGACACAGATACGCAGTATTTT. The encoded protein is CASSPGLADTDTQYF.

This clone came up a few times. The chain links TRBV14 to TRBJ2-1, with a weak D call TRBD2 (5 bases). Germline-derived CDR1 and CDR2 are SGHDN and FVKESK. Deletions cut 4 bases from V and 4 bases from J, with 11 bases between. This CDR3 contains 14 residues. The CDR3 DNA sequence: TGTGCCAGCAGCCCATTCACGGGGTACAATGAGCAGTTCTTC. Amino acids: CASSPFTGYNEQFF.

The chain employs TRBV10-1 and TRBJ2-1; TRBD2 matches 9 bases. The CDR3 loop spans 15 amino acids. CDR1 and CDR2 from the germline V gene are WNHNN and SYGVQD (reference sequence). The ends lost 2 bases at V and 6 bases at J; junction bases unmatched: 5. CDR3 loop: CASSEPGLAPNEQFF. The CDR3 DNA reads TGCGCCAGCAGTGAGCCGGGACTAGCCCCCAATGAGCAGTTCTTC.

The chain carries TRBV11-2 and TRBJ2-7; D is unresolved. Looked up from germline, CDR1 is SGHAT and CDR2 is FQNNGV. This CDR3 has 13 amino acids. Deletions cut 5 bases from V and 5 bases from J, with 13 bases between. The CDR3 here is CASSVRNRDEQYF. The DNA of the CDR3 is TGTGCCAGCAGCGTACGGAACCGCGACGAGCAGTACTTC.